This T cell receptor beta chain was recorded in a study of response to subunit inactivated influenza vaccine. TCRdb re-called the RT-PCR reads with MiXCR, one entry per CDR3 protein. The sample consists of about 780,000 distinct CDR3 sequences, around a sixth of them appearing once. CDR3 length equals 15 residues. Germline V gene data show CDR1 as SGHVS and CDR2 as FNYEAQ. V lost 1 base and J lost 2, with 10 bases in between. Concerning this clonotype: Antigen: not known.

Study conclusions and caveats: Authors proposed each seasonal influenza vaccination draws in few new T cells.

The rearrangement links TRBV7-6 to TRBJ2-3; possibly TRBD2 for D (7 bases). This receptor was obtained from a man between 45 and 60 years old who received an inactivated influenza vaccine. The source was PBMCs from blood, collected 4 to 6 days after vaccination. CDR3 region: CASSLGAGATDTQYF. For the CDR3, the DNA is TGTGCCAGCAGCTTAGGGGCGGGGGCCACAGATACGCAGTATTTT.